This entry lists 30 T cell receptor beta chains sequenced from one sample in a study of T cells after yellow fever vaccination. TCRdb recomputed calls from the 5' RACE reads with MiXCR, one row per CDR3 protein. The sample consists of about 320,000 distinct CDR3 sequences, about 6.9% of them appearing once. Sequenced here: PBMCs, sampled about 41 days after the first yellow fever vaccination. These receptors all stem from a man between 18 and 35 years old who received the YFV17D yellow fever vaccine.

This clonotype occurred a few times. J is TRBJ2-3 and V is TRBV7-2, with D perhaps TRBD1 (6 bases). The CDR3 has 12 residues. Trimming removed 11 bases at V and 9 bases at J, with 18 bases between. Germline V gene data show CDR1 as SGHTA and CDR2 as FQGNSA. CDR3 in amino acids: CAGEDRPGTQYF. The CDR3 nucleotides are TGTGCCGGCGAAGACAGGCCTGGGACGCAGTATTTT.

The table lists this clonotype with many counts. The chain joins TRBV5-1 to TRBJ2-7; the match to TRBD1 covers 7 bases. The CDR3 totals 15 residues. Per germline, CDR1 SGHRS and CDR2 YFSETQ. V shed 1 base, J shed 3 bases, and the junction held 7 bases outside the gene matches. The CDR3 DNA follows: TGCGCCAGCAGCTTGAAGCCAGGGGGTCTCTACGAGCAGTACGTC. It specifies CASSLKPGGLYEQYV.

This clonotype occurred a few times. This rearrangement joins TRBV4-1 to TRBJ2-1; TRBD2 agrees at 10 bases. The germline V gene encodes CDR1 MGHRA and CDR2 YSYEKL. The CDR3 extends over 18 amino acids. Trimming removed 0 bases from V and 6 bases from J; junction bases left unmatched: 11. The DNA for the CDR3 is TGCGCCAGCAGCCAAGAAGTGGACGGAGCGGGGGGGGTCAATGAGCAGTTCTTC. This codes for CASSQEVDGAGGVNEQFF.

This chain uses TRBV4-2 with TRBJ1-4; D gene uncertain. Per germline, CDR1 LGHNA and CDR2 YNFKEQ. The CDR3 runs to 16 residues. The V gene lost 1 base and the J gene lost 8 bases, with 17 bases spanning the gap. The CDR3 is CASSQVGSRAGEKLFF. The CDR3 DNA reads as TGTGCCAGCAGCCAAGTCGGATCACGGGCTGGCGAAAAACTGTTTTTT.

The chain employs TRBV5-5 and TRBJ1-1, with 10 bases identical to TRBD1. Germline CDR1 is SGHKS and CDR2 is YYEKEE (reference sequence). V lost 0 bases and J lost 5; bases outside the gene matches: 13. CDR3 length: 18 amino acids. DNA of the CDR3: TGTGCCAGCAGCTTGGGGGACAGGGGTCGTCGCGGGGGGACTGAAGCTTTCTTT. Its translation is CASSLGDRGRRGGTEAFF.

The chain couples TRBV6-2 or TRBV6-3 to TRBJ1-2; possibly TRBD1 for D (5 bases). V lost 0 bases and J 1 base, leaving 6 bases between the germline ends. CDR1 MNHEY and CDR2 SVGEGT come from the germline V gene. The CDR3 is 14 amino acids. CDR3 nucleotide sequence: TGTGCCAGCAGTTACTCCCAGGGTAACTATGGCTACACCTTC. Its translation: CASSYSQGNYGYTF.

This rearrangement joins TRBV20-1 to TRBJ2-5; the D gene is possibly TRBD2 (7 bases). The V gene's germline CDR1 is DFQATT and CDR2 SNEGSKA (reference sequence). CDR3 length: 14 amino acids. V lost 6 bases to trimming and J lost 7 bases, with 21 bases between them. This CDR3 reads CSARTGQPGGTQYF. CDR3 bases: TGCAGTGCCCGTACGGGACAACCGGGGGGGACCCAGTACTTC.

This clonotype was recorded a few times. The chain has TRBV7-2 and TRBJ1-3; D possibly corresponds to TRBD1 (5 bases). Germline CDR1 reads SGHTA; CDR2 reads FQGNSA. Trimming took 4 bases from V and 4 from J, leaving 14 bases between them. The CDR3 loop spans 15 amino acids. This chain's CDR3 is CASSWDQGYGNTIYF. The CDR3, as DNA: TGTGCCAGCAGCTGGGACCAGGGCTACGGAAACACCATATATTTT.

This clonotype was detected only a few times. This chain uses TRBV5-1 with TRBJ2-2; D remains ambiguous. Germline V gene lookup returns CDR1 SGHRS and CDR2 YFSETQ. V lost 3 bases, J lost 3 bases, and 9 bases lay in between. The CDR3 extends over 14 amino acids. In DNA, the CDR3 is TGCGCCAGCAGCTGGGTAGGAGACACCGGGGAGCTGTTTTTT. It translates to CASSWVGDTGELFF.

This clonotype was observed a handful of times. The rearrangement uses TRBV7-2 and TRBJ2-7, with TRBD1 identical over 8 bases. V gave up 4 bases and J gave up 2 bases; unmatched junction bases: 10. The CDR3 totals 16 residues. Germline loops: CDR1 SGHTA, CDR2 FQGNSA. CDR3 DNA sequence: TGTGCCAGCAGCTCCGCCTGGGGGACAGGTGCCTACGAGCAGTACTTC. Its translation: CASSSAWGTGAYEQYF. The full variable domain, in which reference TRBV7-2 and TRBJ2-7 provide the parts outside the CDR3, is GAGVSQSPSNKVTEKGKDVELRCDPISGHTALYWYRQSLGQGLEFLIYFQGNSAPDKSGLPSDRFSAERTGGSVSTLTIQRTQQEDSAVYLCASSSAWGTGAYEQYFGPGTRLTVT.

This clonotype was counted ten times or more. V is TRBV5-1 and J is TRBJ2-1, with 13 nucleotides matching TRBD2. The germline V gene encodes CDR1 SGHRS and CDR2 YFSETQ. The CDR3 is 16 amino acids. The V gene end was trimmed by 4 bases and the J gene end by 6 bases; junction bases not matched to a gene: 7. CDR3 in DNA: TGCGCCAGCAGCGCCGCCGGGACTAGCGGGATCAATGAGCAGTTCTTC. Translated: CASSAAGTSGINEQFF. The whole variable domain, filled in from reference TRBV5-1 and TRBJ2-1, reads KAGVTQTPRYLIKTRGQQVTLSCSPISGHRSVSWYQQTPGQGLQFLFEYFSETQRNKGNFPGRFSGRQFSNSRSEMNVSTLELGDSALYLCASSAAGTSGINEQFFGPGTRLTVL.

The chain carries TRBV11-3 and TRBJ2-2; TRBD1 might be the D (6 bases). Per the germline V gene, CDR1 is SGHNT and CDR2 is YENEEA. The ends were cut back, 7 bases at V and 0 bases at J, with 9 bases in the middle. The CDR3 loop spans 14 amino acids. This CDR3 reads CASKTGSNTGELFF. The CDR3 DNA reads TGTGCCAGCAAAACAGGGTCGAACACCGGGGAGCTGTTTTTT.

This clonotype was seen a handful of times. The CDR3, as DNA: TGTGCCAGCAGTTACAGGCAAGAGACCCAGTACTTC. Translating it yields CASSYRQETQYF. V gene TRBV6-5 combines with J gene TRBJ2-5; D uncertain. From germline, CDR1 is MNHEY and CDR2 SVGAGI. The CDR3 spans 12 residues. V shed 2 bases and J shed 2 bases, with 3 bases lying between them.

This clonotype was found many times. The chain combines TRBV7-2 with TRBJ2-5, with D possibly being TRBD1 (6 bases). Trimming removed 5 bases at V and 1 base at J, with 14 bases between. Germline-derived CDR1 and CDR2 are SGHTA and FQGNSA. CDR3 size: 15 residues. This CDR3 reads CASSPRVGGQETQYF. CDR3 in DNA: TGTGCCAGCAGCCCCCGTGTAGGGGGCCAAGAGACCCAGTACTTC.

This clonotype has at least ten counts. The J gene is TRBJ2-3, the V gene TRBV5-1; 10 bases match TRBD1. The CDR3 extends over 15 amino acids. V trimming: 4 bases; J trimming: 2 bases; junction bases outside the gene matches: 4. Germline V lookup: CDR1 SGHRS, CDR2 YFSETQ. The CDR3 loop is CASSRDRGDTDTQYF. The CDR3 DNA reads TGCGCCAGCAGCCGGGACAGGGGAGACACAGATACGCAGTATTTT.

The chain links TRBV7-2 to TRBJ2-3; D gene ambiguous. From germline, CDR1 is SGHTA and CDR2 FQGNSA. V was clipped by 2 bases and J by 0 bases, with 6 bases between them. This CDR3 comprises 14 residues. Here the CDR3 DNA reads TGTGCCAGCAGCTTAAGGTCCAGCACAGATACGCAGTATTTT. This translates into CASSLRSSTDTQYF. Complete variable domain (other parts from reference TRBV7-2 and TRBJ2-3): GAGVSQSPSNKVTEKGKDVELRCDPISGHTALYWYRQSLGQGLEFLIYFQGNSAPDKSGLPSDRFSAERTGGSVSTLTIQRTQQEDSAVYLCASSLRSSTDTQYFGPGTRLTVL.

As to this clonotype: Relative to the germline gene, one junction end is altered; a read error may explain this. The chain employs TRBV24-1 and TRBJ2-1; no clear D gene. Germline values: CDR1 KGHDR, CDR2 SFDVKD. The length of the CDR3 is 15 residues. CDR3 nucleotides: TGTGCCACGAGTGACCTCAGAAACCGAAACAATGAGCAGTTCTTC. It codes for CATSDLRNRNNEQFF.

This clonotype was observed a few times. The rearrangement joins TRBV6-2 or TRBV6-3 to TRBJ2-1; 10 nucleotides agree with TRBD1. The length of the CDR3 is 15 residues. Germline V CDR1 and CDR2: MNHEY, SVGEGT. Trimming took 6 bases from V and 12 from J; bases not matched to a gene: 14. The CDR3: CASRPGTGEFLGQFF. In nucleotides, the CDR3 is TGTGCCAGCAGACCCGGGACAGGGGAATTCTTGGGGCAGTTCTTC.

This clonotype was seen only a few times. The chain recombines TRBV18 with TRBJ2-5, with no clear D. The V and J ends lost 2 bases and 5 bases respectively, with 9 bases between them. The CDR3 extends over 13 amino acids. Germline lookup yields CDR1 KGHSH and CDR2 LQKENI. DNA for the CDR3: TGTGCCAGCTCACCATCTGACCCGGAGACCCAGTACTTC. Translating gives CASSPSDPETQYF.

This clonotype was picked up many times. This sequence joins TRBV3-1 and TRBJ2-7; either TRBD1 or TRBD2 may fit D (6 bases each). The germline CDR1 and CDR2 sequences are LGHDT and YNNKEL (reference sequence). CDR3 length: 13 residues. Deletions cut 5 bases from V and 3 bases from J, with 11 bases between. The CDR3 DNA is TGTGCCAGCAGCTTCGAGGGGGGCTACGAGCAGTACTTC. This translates into CASSFEGGYEQYF.

This clonotype was counted a few times. The rearrangement links TRBV28 to TRBJ2-5; D is perhaps TRBD1 (6 bases). The CDR3 covers 18 residues. V lost 2 bases to trimming and J lost 4 bases, with 23 bases between them. Germline V gene data show CDR1 as MDHEN and CDR2 as SYDVKM. The CDR3, as DNA: TGTGCCAGCAGTTTAAGGGCGGTAGGGGGTTCTTGGGGAGAGACCCAGTACTTC. This encodes CASSLRAVGGSWGETQYF.

This clonotype was counted many times. The chain carries TRBV12-3 or TRBV12-4 and TRBJ2-3; D not certain. Trimming took off 6 bases at V and 2 bases at J, with 3 bases between the two ends. The CDR3 loop spans 11 amino acids. CDR3 sequence reads: CASSDTDTQYF. CDR3 DNA sequence: TGTGCCAGCAGCGACACAGATACGCAGTATTTT.

This clonotype was detected ten times or more. The chain recombines TRBV4-1 with TRBJ1-3; D is ambiguous. CDR1 is MGHRA and CDR2 is YSYEKL in the germline V gene. The CDR3 loop spans 18 amino acids. V gave up 0 bases and J gave up 4 bases, with 19 bases separating them. The CDR3 bases are TGCGCCAGCAGCCAAGAATTTGCGAGGCAGGCGAGAGGAAACACCATATATTTT. Its protein product is CASSQEFARQARGNTIYF.

There are a few counts of this clonotype. V usage is TRBV7-2 and J usage is TRBJ2-5; D is possibly TRBD1 (6 bases). Germline-derived CDR1 and CDR2 are SGHTA and FQGNSA. CDR3 length equals 14 residues. V shed 4 bases and J shed 6 bases, with 15 bases lying between them. Here the CDR3 reads CASSSGQPGKTQYF. The CDR3 DNA follows: TGTGCCAGCAGCTCAGGACAGCCCGGGAAGACCCAGTACTTC. The full variable domain, with the rest looked up from reference TRBV7-2 and TRBJ2-5, is GAGVSQSPSNKVTEKGKDVELRCDPISGHTALYWYRQSLGQGLEFLIYFQGNSAPDKSGLPSDRFSAERTGGSVSTLTIQRTQQEDSAVYLCASSSGQPGKTQYFGPGTRLLVL.

This clonotype was seen repeatedly, ten times or more. V and J are TRBV7-3 and TRBJ2-3, with a weak D call TRBD2 (5 bases). The V end was cut by 5 bases, the J end by 0 bases, with 9 bases between. The V gene's germline CDR1 is SGHTA and CDR2 FQGTGA. The CDR3 consists of 14 residues. CDR3 in amino acids: CASSLRTSTDTQYF. CDR3 nucleotide sequence: TGTGCCAGCAGCCTAAGGACTAGCACAGATACGCAGTATTTT.

This clonotype was seen more than once but under ten times. This chain links TRBV20-1 with TRBJ2-5; 9 bases map to TRBD2. Germline CDR1 DFQATT, CDR2 SNEGSKA (reference sequence). Germline trimming cut 5 bases from V and 5 bases from J; bases unmatched to any gene: 12. CDR3 length: 15 residues. CDR3: CSAHPVSSGAETQYF. The DNA for the CDR3 is TGCAGTGCTCACCCCGTGTCTAGCGGGGCGGAGACCCAGTACTTC.

The rearrangement joins TRBV10-3 to TRBJ1-5; D unresolved. Germline assignment: CDR1 ENHRY and CDR2 SYGVKD. The CDR3 runs 16 residues. V was trimmed by 0 bases and J by 4 bases, leaving 13 bases between them. In DNA, the CDR3 is TGTGCCATCAGTGAGTCTTCTCTGGGGAATAATCAGCCCCAGCATTTT. Its protein is CAISESSLGNNQPQHF.

V gene TRBV20-1 combines with J gene TRBJ2-1; D is tentatively TRBD1 or TRBD2 (7 bases each). The CDR3 has 15 amino acids. Germline V lookup: CDR1 DFQATT, CDR2 SNEGSKA (reference sequence). Trimming took off 3 bases at V and 8 bases at J, with 20 bases between the two ends. CDR3 DNA sequence: TGCAGTGCTAGTGGGTGGGCAGGGGGGGCACATGAGCAGTTCTTC. The encoded protein is CSASGWAGGAHEQFF.

This clonotype was recorded only once. The V gene is TRBV6-2 or TRBV6-3, the J gene TRBJ2-7; no definite D call. V dropped 5 bases and J dropped 6 bases, with 8 bases sitting between them. This CDR3 contains 11 residues. From germline, CDR1 is MNHEY and CDR2 SVGEGT. The CDR3 protein is CASSLSREQYF. DNA for the CDR3: TGTGCCAGCAGTCTCAGTCGCGAGCAGTACTTC.

This clonotype was observed at least ten times. The chain is built from TRBV5-1 and TRBJ2-7; 7 positions agree with TRBD1. This CDR3 region has 16 residues. Germline CDR1 is SGHRS and CDR2 is YFSETQ. V lost 4 bases, J lost 3 bases, and 13 bases stayed unmatched. DNA for the CDR3: TGCGCCAGCAGCCCTTCGGGACAGCGAACCCTCTACGAGCAGTACTTC. Translation: CASSPSGQRTLYEQYF.